This entry concerns a single T cell receptor beta chain. Its antigen is not known. The study drew the donors from its roughly 130-subject validation cohort, separate from the approximately 700-subject first cohort. This sample was taken from a study of cytomegalovirus exposure and HLA in healthy donors. In the study overall: The same platform used for the 650 to 700 first-cohort repertoires was also used for the roughly 120 validation repertoires, as a later analysis reported.

Whole-study findings and limits: TCR sequences were mostly rare, though some public TCRs occurred in many donors. According to a subsequent analysis, TCR clusters identified in the first cohort showed a tendency to co-occur across the 120 or so validation repertoires.

The V gene's germline CDR1 is LGHNA and CDR2 YNFKEQ. The junction had 2 bases not matched to a gene; V was cut back by 4 bases and J by 2 bases. The length of the CDR3 is 16 residues. TCRdb's copy holds only in-frame clones and misses some; the assay was immunoSEQ multiplex PCR. Of some 140,000 clones in the sample, more than 80% are singletons; the top ten hold over 5%. J is TRBJ2-2 and V is TRBV4-2; 12 bases are a match to TRBD2. The specimen sequenced was PBMCs. This receptor was taken from a woman in her twenties or thirties in good health and CMV-seropositive. The CDR3 DNA follows: TGTGCCAGCAGCCCGGGACTAGCGGGCAACACCGGGGAGCTGTTTTTT. Translating gives CASSPGLAGNTGELFF.